This T cell receptor beta chain was found in a study of cytomegalovirus exposure and HLA in healthy donors. Study overall: The same platform used for the 666 first-cohort repertoires was also used for the 120 or so validation repertoires, as a later analysis reported.

Data came from immunoSEQ multiplex PCR; TCRdb stores just in-frame clones and leaves some out. This sample has tens of thousands of clones; 90% occur once, and the top ten carry 0.8% to 1.2%. General study points: Most TCR sequences were rare, but some public TCRs occurred in many donors. Investigators reported over 150 TCR beta chains as tied to cytomegalovirus.

The approximately 130-subject validation cohort, separate from the 666-subject first cohort, included the donors. Notes on this clone: What it recognizes is unknown.

CDR3 size: 17 residues. Trimming removed 0 bases at V and 7 bases at J, with 19 bases between. The germline V gene encodes CDR1 PRHDT and CDR2 FYEKMQ (reference sequence). This rearrangement joins TRBV13 to TRBJ2-1; tentative D call: TRBD1 (5 bases). Sequencing was done on a sample of PBMCs. The sequence derives from a man between 18 and 29 years old in good health and CMV-seronegative. Here the CDR3 reads CASSLGLRQLPRNEQFF. The CDR3 DNA sequence: TGTGCCAGCAGCTTAGGCTTGAGACAGCTCCCTCGGAATGAGCAGTTCTTC. Variable domain in full (rest from reference TRBV13 and TRBJ2-1): AAGVIQSPRHLIKEKRETATLKCYPIPRHDTVYWYQQGPGQDPQFLISFYEKMQSDKGSIPDRFSAQQFSDYHSELNMSSLELGDSALYFCASSLGLRQLPRNEQFFGPGTRLTVL.